This T cell receptor beta chain was captured in a study of blood T cell repertoires in COVID-19. In this sample, this clone turned up a few times. Produced via immunoSEQ multiplex PCR; TCRdb's table is partial and in-frame only. Seen here are 200,000 to 250,000 clones, around 86% observed once, and the top ten hold roughly 5.1%. Trimming left V 3 bases short and J 4 bases short, with 9 bases between. The CDR3 spans 13 residues. Material for sequencing was peripheral blood. The TCR comes from a woman in her sixties or seventies with COVID-19, enrolled during active disease. The chain links TRBV12-3 or TRBV12-4 to TRBJ1-1; unclear D gene. This CDR3 is CASSLAQTTEAFF. DNA for the CDR3: TGTGCCAGCAGTTTGGCACAGACCACTGAAGCTTTCTTT.